What follows are 8 T cell receptor beta chains derived from one specimen sequenced in a study of human T cells and chemical hapten exposure. Stated time point: patch test 1, 2 weeks after DPC sensitization. The sample's treatment: therapeutic diphenylcyclopropenone sensitization with weekly scalp DPC. TCRdb processed the RACE reads anew with MiXCR; each CDR3 protein has one entry. The sample lists tens of thousands of distinct CDR3 sequences; 9.8% were seen once. This sample comprised whole blood, obtained in connection with sensitization to the hapten diphenylcyclopropenone (DPC). The receptor source for this set is a middle-aged woman with alopecia areata. Some clones in this sample may be carry-over from other donors' samples.

There are many counts of this clonotype. The chain employs TRBV6-2 or TRBV6-3 and TRBJ1-1; 9 bases line up with TRBD1. Germline CDR1 is MNHEY and CDR2 is SVGEGT. After removal of 0 bases from V and 7 bases from J, the junction contained 6 bases not matched to a gene. This CDR3 region has 15 residues. The CDR3 nucleotides read TGTGCCAGCAGTTACTCGTACAGGGGGCTCGGTGAAGCTTTCTTT. This codes for CASSYSYRGLGEAFF.

A note on this clonotype: Given a much more abundant clone one base away, this may be a read error. It is likely a read error, because the conserved phenylalanine at the end of the CDR3 is missing. J is TRBJ2-5 and V is TRBV11-2, with D perhaps given as TRBD1 or TRBD2 (6 bases each). CDR1 and CDR2 (germline): SGHAT, FQNNGV. Trimming pared 2 bases from V and 2 bases from J, leaving 12 bases between. The CDR3 runs to 15 residues. CDR3 sequence reads: CASSLRGLQQETQYL. CDR3 sequence (DNA): TGTGCCAGCAGCTTACGGGGGCTACAACAAGAGACCCAGTACTTA.

This clonotype was detected only a few times. The rearrangement links TRBV7-8 to TRBJ2-1; 7 nucleotides align to TRBD2. The CDR3 extends over 15 amino acids. Germline values: CDR1 SGHVS, CDR2 FQNEAQ. V lost 0 bases and J lost 3; bases outside the gene matches: 2. The CDR3 DNA sequence: TGTGCCAGCAGCTTAGCGGGGGGGAACTACAATGAGCAGTTCTTC. Translation gives CASSLAGGNYNEQFF.

This clonotype was observed a handful of times. This rearrangement joins TRBV6-2 or TRBV6-3 to TRBJ2-2; TRBD1 matches 7 bases. This CDR3 has 15 residues. J lost 5 bases, V lost 5 bases, and 8 bases had no gene match. Germline CDR1 reads MNHEY; CDR2 reads SVGEGT. CDR3 sequence: CASSLEGARTGELFF. CDR3 DNA sequence: TGTGCCAGCAGTCTTGAGGGGGCGCGGACCGGGGAGCTGTTTTTT.

This clonotype was recorded at least ten times. The J gene is TRBJ2-5, the V gene TRBV6-5, with 7 bases matching TRBD2. V shed 3 bases and J 1 base; nucleotides not matched to a gene: 11. Germline CDR1 and CDR2: MNHEY and SVGAGI. This CDR3 has 17 residues. The CDR3 nucleotides are TGTGCCAGCAGTTATCGAGGTGCGGGGGTTCGCCAAGAGACCCAGTACTTC. Its translation is CASSYRGAGVRQETQYF.

A few counts support this clonotype. V gene TRBV5-1 combines with J gene TRBJ1-4; D ambiguous. V dropped 2 bases and J dropped 6 bases, with 17 bases sitting between them. The CDR3 is 16 residues long. Germline values: CDR1 SGHRS, CDR2 YFSETQ. CDR3 amino acids: CASSFFPAGSDEKLFF. The CDR3 region has the DNA TGCGCCAGCAGCTTTTTCCCCGCAGGCAGCGATGAAAAACTGTTTTTT. Supplemented by reference TRBV5-1 and TRBJ1-4, the full variable domain reads KAGVTQTPRYLIKTRGQQVTLSCSPISGHRSVSWYQQTPGQGLQFLFEYFSETQRNKGNFPGRFSGRQFSNSRSEMNVSTLELGDSALYLCASSFFPAGSDEKLFFGSGTQLSVL.

This clonotype was picked up a small number of times. The V call is TRBV20-1, the J call TRBJ1-1, with D possibly matching TRBD1 (6 bases). Germline V gene sequence: CDR1 DFQATT, CDR2 SNEGSKA (reference sequence). This CDR3 is built from 12 residues. V gave up 5 bases and J gave up 8 bases, with 15 bases separating them. As DNA, the CDR3 is TGCAGTGCTGGCCGCGGGACACCAGAAGCTTTCTTT. Encoded protein: CSAGRGTPEAFF.

This clonotype was counted many times. The CDR3 bases are TGCGCCAGCAGCTTGGGACTGGGAGATACGCAGTATTTT. Protein product: CASSLGLGDTQYF. The chain uses TRBV5-1 and TRBJ2-3, with D unresolved. Per germline, CDR1 SGHRS and CDR2 YFSETQ. V was clipped by 0 bases and J by 5 bases, with 7 bases between them. The CDR3 sequence is 13 residues long.